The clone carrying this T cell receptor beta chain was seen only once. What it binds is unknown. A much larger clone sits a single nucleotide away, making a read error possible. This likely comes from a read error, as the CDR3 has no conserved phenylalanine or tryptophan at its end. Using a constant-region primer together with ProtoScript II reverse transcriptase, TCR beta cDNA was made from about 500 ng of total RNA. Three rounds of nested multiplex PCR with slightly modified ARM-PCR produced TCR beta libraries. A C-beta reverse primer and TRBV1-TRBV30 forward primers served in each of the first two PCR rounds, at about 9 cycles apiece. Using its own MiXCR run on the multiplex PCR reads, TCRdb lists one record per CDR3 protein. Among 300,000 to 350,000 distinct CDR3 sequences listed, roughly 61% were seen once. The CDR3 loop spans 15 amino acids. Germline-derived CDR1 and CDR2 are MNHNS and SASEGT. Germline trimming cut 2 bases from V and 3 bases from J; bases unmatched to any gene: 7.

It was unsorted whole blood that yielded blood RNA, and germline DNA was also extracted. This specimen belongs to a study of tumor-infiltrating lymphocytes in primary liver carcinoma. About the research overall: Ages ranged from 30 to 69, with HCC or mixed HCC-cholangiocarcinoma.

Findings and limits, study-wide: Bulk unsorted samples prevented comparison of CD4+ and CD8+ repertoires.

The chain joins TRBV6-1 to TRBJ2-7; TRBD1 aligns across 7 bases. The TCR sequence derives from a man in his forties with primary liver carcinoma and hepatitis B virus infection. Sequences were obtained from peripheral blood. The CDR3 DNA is TGTGCCAGCAGTGAAAGCTACGGGACAGTCTACGAGCAGTACCTC. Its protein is CASSESYGTVYEQYL.